This record covers a single T cell receptor (beta chain). Its antigen is unknown. This entry belongs to a study of shared clonotypes between healthy human individuals. Turning to the study itself: A couple of women and three men aged 18 to 49 made up the donors. CD4 naive cells filled three plates per donor, CD4 memory three, CD8 naive two and CD8 memory one.

Sequencing used immunoSEQ multiplex PCR; TCRdb keeps in-frame clones, though not all of them. The table shows roughly 1,800,000 clones, with around 96% occurring only once. Study-wide points: Unshared clonotypes carried lower generation probabilities than those common to all four donors. Richness estimates generally favored naive over memory subsets.

This CDR3 region has 15 residues. Germline CDR1 is SQVTM and CDR2 is ANQGSEA. Trimming left V 5 bases short and J 3 bases short, with 20 bases between. Naive CD8 cells were CD45RO-negative, positively selected for CCR7, excluding terminally differentiated effector memory CD45RA+ cells. This chain connects TRBV29-1 to TRBJ2-7; D unresolved. Source material: naive CD8+ T cells sorted from blood. The TCR originated in a man aged 18 to 29 in good health. In DNA form, the CDR3 reads TGCAGCGTTTCTGTGGGTCGGGTCGGTAGCTACGAGCAGTACTTC. Translating gives CSVSVGRVGSYEQYF.